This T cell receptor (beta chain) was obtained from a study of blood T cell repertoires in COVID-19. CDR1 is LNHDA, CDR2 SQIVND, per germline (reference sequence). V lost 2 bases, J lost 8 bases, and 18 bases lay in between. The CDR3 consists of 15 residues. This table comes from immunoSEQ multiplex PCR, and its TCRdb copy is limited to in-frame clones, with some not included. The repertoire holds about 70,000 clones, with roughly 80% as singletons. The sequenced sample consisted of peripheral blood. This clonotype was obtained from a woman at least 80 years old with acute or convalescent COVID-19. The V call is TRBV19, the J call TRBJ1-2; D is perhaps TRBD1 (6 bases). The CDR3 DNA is TGTGCCAGTAGTATATGGCCAGGGGTGCTGGGGGGCTACACCTTC. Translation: CASSIWPGVLGGYTF.